Sequencing of this T cell receptor (beta chain) was carried out in a study of control samples from healthy donors and cancer patients. The CDR3 loop spans 15 amino acids. Between the trimmed V and J ends, which lost 6 bases and 1 base, there was a span of 15 bases. Germline CDR1 MNHEY, CDR2 SVGAGI. Profiling relied on immunoSEQ multiplex PCR, and the TCRdb table lists in-frame clones only, not all of them. The profile shows over 150,000 clones, just over 90% of them singletons. Material: blood. The V gene is TRBV6-5, the J gene TRBJ2-5, with D possibly being TRBD1 (5 bases). This TCR derives from a young man in good health. The CDR3 DNA sequence: TGTGCCAGCAGGGCTAGGCAGGGCGCCCAAGAGACCCAGTACTTC. Amino acid sequence: CASRARQGAQETQYF.